This T cell receptor (beta chain) was observed in a study of CD8+CD57+ T cells in acquired aplastic anemia. Background on the study: DNA recovered from sorted CD4+ and CD8+ cells had a mean of approximately 3.2 ug. On average, healthy donors gave some 11 million reads for CD4+ cells.

The V gene's germline CDR1 is LNHNV and CDR2 YYDKDF (reference sequence). The V segment lost 3 bases and the J segment 6 bases; nucleotides outside the gene matches: 4. This CDR3 region has 16 residues. The study profiled TCR beta VDJ and CDR3 using genomic DNA as template. TCRdb processed the reads anew with MiXCR; each CDR3 protein has one entry. In the table there are around 170,000 distinct CDR3 sequences, under 75% of which are singletons. The sequence derives from a human donor in good health. The sequenced material came from sorted CD4+, CD8+, or CD8+CD57+ T cells (not recorded which) from PBMCs. The chain has TRBV15 and TRBJ2-1, with 14 bases lining up with TRBD2. CDR3 residues: CATSSVGTSGSNEQFF. As DNA, the CDR3 is TGTGCCACCAGCAGCGTGGGGACTAGCGGGAGCAATGAGCAGTTCTTC.